This paragraph covers one TCR beta chain sequence. The sample originates from a study of blood T cell repertoires in COVID-19. Study-level information: The samples span acute and convalescent COVID-19 from the United States, Italy and Spain. T cells, B-cell-depleted T cells, or PBMCs supplied cDNA or gDNA.

Original analysis: By means of reference gene primer amplification, nucleated cell counts were estimated. TCRdb's table, derived via immunoSEQ multiplex PCR, lists solely in-frame clones and lacks some. That table supplies the V and J calls and clone size; D and trimming were determined from the DNA. The sample records 200,000 to 250,000 clones, approximately 84% being singletons. The CDR3 has 15 amino acids. The V end lost 4 bases, the J end lost 2 bases, and 14 bases lay between the germline ends. Germline CDR1 LNHDA, CDR2 SQIVND (reference sequence). Material for sequencing was peripheral blood. V gene TRBV19 combines with J gene TRBJ1-2, with D uncertain. The receptor was derived from a woman aged 80 or older with acute or convalescent COVID-19. CDR3 bases: TGTGCCAGTAGTAGAACAGTCGGTGCCAACTATGGCTACACCTTC. Translated: CASSRTVGANYGYTF.